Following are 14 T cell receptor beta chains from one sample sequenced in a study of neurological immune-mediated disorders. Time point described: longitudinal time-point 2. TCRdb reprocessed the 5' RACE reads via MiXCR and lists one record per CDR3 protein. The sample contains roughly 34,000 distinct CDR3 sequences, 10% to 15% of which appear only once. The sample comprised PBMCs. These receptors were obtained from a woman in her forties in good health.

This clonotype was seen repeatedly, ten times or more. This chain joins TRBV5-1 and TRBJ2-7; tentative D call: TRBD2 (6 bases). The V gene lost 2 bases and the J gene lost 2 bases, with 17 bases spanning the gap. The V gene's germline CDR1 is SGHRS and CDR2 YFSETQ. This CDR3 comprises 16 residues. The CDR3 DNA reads TGCGCCAGCAGCTTCGAGGGGACGGAGGGCGCCTACGAGCAGTACTTC. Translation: CASSFEGTEGAYEQYF. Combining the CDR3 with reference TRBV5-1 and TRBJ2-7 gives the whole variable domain KAGVTQTPRYLIKTRGQQVTLSCSPISGHRSVSWYQQTPGQGLQFLFEYFSETQRNKGNFPGRFSGRQFSNSRSEMNVSTLELGDSALYLCASSFEGTEGAYEQYFGPGTRLTVT.

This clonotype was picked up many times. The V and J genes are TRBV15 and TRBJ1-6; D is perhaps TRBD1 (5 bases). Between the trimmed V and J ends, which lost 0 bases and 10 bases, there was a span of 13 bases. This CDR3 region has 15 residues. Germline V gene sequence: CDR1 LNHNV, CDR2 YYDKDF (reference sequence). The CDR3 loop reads CATSRDVGTESPLHF. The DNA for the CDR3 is TGTGCCACCAGCAGAGACGTAGGGACCGAATCACCCCTCCACTTT.

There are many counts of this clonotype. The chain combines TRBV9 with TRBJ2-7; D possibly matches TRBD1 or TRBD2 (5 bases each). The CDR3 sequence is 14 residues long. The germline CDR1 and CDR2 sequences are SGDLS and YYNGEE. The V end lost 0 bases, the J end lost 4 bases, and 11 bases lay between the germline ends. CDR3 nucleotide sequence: TGTGCCAGCAGCGTAGAAGGGGAGTTATACGAGCAGTACTTC. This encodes CASSVEGELYEQYF.

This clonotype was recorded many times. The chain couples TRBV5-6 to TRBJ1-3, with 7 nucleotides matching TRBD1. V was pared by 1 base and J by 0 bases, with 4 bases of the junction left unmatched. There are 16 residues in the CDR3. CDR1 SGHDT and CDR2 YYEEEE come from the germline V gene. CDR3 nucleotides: TGTGCCAGCAGCTTGATGACAGGGCTCTCTGGAAACACCATATATTTT. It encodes CASSLMTGLSGNTIYF. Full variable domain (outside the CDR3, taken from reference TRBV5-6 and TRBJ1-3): DAGVTQSPTHLIKTRGQQVTLRCSPKSGHDTVSWYQQALGQGPQFIFQYYEEEERQRGNFPDRFSGHQFPNYSSELNVNALLLGDSALYLCASSLMTGLSGNTIYFGEGSWLTVV.

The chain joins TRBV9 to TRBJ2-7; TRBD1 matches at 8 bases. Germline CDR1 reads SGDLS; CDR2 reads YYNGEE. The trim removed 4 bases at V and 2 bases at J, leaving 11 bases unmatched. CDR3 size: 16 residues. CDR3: CASSPWDRRRPYEQYF. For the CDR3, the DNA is TGTGCCAGCAGCCCTTGGGACAGGCGCCGTCCCTACGAGCAGTACTTC.

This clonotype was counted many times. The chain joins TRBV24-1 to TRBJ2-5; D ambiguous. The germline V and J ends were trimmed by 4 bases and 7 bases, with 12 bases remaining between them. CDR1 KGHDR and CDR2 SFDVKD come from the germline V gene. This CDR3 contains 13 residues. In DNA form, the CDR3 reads TGTGCCACCAGTGACCCGGACCGTCGGACCCAGTACTTC. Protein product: CATSDPDRRTQYF.

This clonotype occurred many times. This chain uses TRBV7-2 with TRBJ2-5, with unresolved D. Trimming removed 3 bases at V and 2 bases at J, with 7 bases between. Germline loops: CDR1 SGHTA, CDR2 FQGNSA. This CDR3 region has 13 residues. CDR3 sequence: CASSFGQQETQYF. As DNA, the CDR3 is TGTGCCAGCAGCTTTGGGCAGCAAGAGACCCAGTACTTC.

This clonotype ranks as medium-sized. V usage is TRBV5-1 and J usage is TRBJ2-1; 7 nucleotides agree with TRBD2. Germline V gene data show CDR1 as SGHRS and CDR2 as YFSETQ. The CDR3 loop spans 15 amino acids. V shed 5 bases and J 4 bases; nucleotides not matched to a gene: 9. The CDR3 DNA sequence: TGCGCCAGCAGTTCCCGGGACTACCTTTACAATGAGCAGTTCTTC. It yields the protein CASSSRDYLYNEQFF. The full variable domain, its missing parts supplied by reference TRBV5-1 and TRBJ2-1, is KAGVTQTPRYLIKTRGQQVTLSCSPISGHRSVSWYQQTPGQGLQFLFEYFSETQRNKGNFPGRFSGRQFSNSRSEMNVSTLELGDSALYLCASSSRDYLYNEQFFGPGTRLTVL.

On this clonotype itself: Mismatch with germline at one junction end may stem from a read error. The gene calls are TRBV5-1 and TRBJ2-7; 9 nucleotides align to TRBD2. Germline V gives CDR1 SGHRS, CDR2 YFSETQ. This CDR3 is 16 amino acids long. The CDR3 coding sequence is TGCGCCAGTAGCTGGGGGGAAGCGGGAGGAAATTACGAGCAGTACTTC. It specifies CASSWGEAGGNYEQYF.

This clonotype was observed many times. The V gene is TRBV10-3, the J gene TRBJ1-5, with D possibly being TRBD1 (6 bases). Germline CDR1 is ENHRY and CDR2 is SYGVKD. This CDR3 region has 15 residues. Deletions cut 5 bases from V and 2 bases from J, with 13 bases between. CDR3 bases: TGTGCCATCAGTCAGGGGAGCGGGGGCAATCAGCCCCAGCATTTT. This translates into CAISQGSGGNQPQHF.

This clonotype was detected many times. CDR3 in amino acids: CSVRLAGGFTDTQYF. CDR3 bases: TGCAGTGTCAGACTAGCGGGGGGGTTCACAGATACGCAGTATTTT. The V and J genes are TRBV20-1 and TRBJ2-3, with 14 bases fitting TRBD2. Germline trimming cut 7 bases from V and 2 bases from J; bases unmatched to any gene: 5. CDR3 size: 15 residues. From germline, CDR1 is DFQATT and CDR2 SNEGSKA (reference sequence).

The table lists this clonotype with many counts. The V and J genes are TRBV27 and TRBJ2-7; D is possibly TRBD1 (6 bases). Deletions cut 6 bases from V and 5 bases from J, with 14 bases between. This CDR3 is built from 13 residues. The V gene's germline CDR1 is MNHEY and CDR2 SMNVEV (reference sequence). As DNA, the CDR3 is TGTGCCAGCAGCCTCGTGGGGGCCGACGAGCAGTACTTC. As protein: CASSLVGADEQYF.

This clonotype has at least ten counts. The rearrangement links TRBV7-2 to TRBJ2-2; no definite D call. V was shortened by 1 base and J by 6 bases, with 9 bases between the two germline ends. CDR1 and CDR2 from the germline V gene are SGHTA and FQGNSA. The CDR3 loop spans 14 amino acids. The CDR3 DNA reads TGTGCCAGCAGCTTAGTGGAACGCGCCGGGGAGCTGTTTTTT. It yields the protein CASSLVERAGELFF.

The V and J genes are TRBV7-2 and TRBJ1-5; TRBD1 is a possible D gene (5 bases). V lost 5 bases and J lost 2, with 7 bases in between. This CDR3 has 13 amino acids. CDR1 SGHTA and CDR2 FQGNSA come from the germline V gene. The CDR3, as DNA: TGTGCCAGCAGCCAGGGAGGCAATCAGCCCCAGCATTTT. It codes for CASSQGGNQPQHF. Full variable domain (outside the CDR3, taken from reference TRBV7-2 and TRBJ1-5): GAGVSQSPSNKVTEKGKDVELRCDPISGHTALYWYRQSLGQGLEFLIYFQGNSAPDKSGLPSDRFSAERTGGSVSTLTIQRTQQEDSAVYLCASSQGGNQPQHFGDGTRLSIL.